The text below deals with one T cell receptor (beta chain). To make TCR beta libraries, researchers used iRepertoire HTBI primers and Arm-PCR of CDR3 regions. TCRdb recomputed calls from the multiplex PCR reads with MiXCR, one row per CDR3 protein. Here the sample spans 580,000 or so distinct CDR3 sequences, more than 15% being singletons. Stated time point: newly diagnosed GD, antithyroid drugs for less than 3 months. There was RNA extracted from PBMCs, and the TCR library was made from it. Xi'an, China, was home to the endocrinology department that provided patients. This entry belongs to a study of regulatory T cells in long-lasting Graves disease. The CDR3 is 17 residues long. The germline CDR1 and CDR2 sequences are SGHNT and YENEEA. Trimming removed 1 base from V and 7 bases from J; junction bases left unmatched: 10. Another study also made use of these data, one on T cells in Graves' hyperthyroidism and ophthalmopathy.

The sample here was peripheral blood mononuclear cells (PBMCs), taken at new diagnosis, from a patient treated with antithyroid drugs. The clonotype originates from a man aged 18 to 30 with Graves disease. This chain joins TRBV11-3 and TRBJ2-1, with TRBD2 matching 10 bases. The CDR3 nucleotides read TGTGCCAGCAGCTTAGTGGTCCTAGCGGGAGCGATTAATGAGCAGTTCTTC. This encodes CASSLVVLAGAINEQFF.